This is a list of T cell receptor beta chains from one sample in a study of cytomegalovirus exposure and HLA in healthy donors. Profiling relied on immunoSEQ multiplex PCR, and the TCRdb table lists in-frame clones only, not all of them. The table shows about 130,000 clones, with 70% to 80% occurring only once. What was sequenced was PBMCs. The receptors were gathered from an older woman in good health and CMV-seropositive. CDR3s include the opening cysteine and the closing phenylalanine or tryptophan. Fields, in order: D gene, V gene, J gene, clone size, CDR3 DNA, CDR3 protein. A D gene is named only where the DNA matches it firmly. The size of a clone is reported for some rows only, either as once, few or many, or as a class for expanded clones.

d_call: -
v_call: TRBV19
j_call: TRBJ1-3
clone_size: -
cdr3_nt: TGTGCCAGTAGTACAACGGGCGGGGGAAACACCATATATTTT
cdr3_aa: CASSTTGGGNTIYF

d_call: -
v_call: TRBV13
j_call: TRBJ1-5
clone_size: -
cdr3_nt: TGTGCCAGCAGCCGGGAGAGGGATCAGCCCCAGCATTTT
cdr3_aa: CASSRERDQPQHF

d_call: TRBD1
v_call: TRBV5-1
j_call: TRBJ2-3
clone_size: -
cdr3_nt: TGCGCCAGCAGCTTGCAAACAGGGGGTCATTCAGATACGCAGTATTTT
cdr3_aa: CASSLQTGGHSDTQYF

d_call: TRBD1
v_call: TRBV5-1
j_call: TRBJ2-1
clone_size: few
cdr3_nt: TGCGCCAGCCAGCCGACCCCCGGGACAGGGGGGCTTGATGAGCAGTTCTTC
cdr3_aa: CASQPTPGTGGLDEQFF

d_call: TRBD1
v_call: TRBV5-6
j_call: TRBJ1-1
clone_size: -
cdr3_nt: TGTGCCAGCAGCTTGCAGAAGGGGGCGACGGTGCGGCTCTTT
cdr3_aa: CASSLQKGATVRLF

d_call: TRBD2
v_call: TRBV2
j_call: TRBJ2-1
clone_size: -
cdr3_nt: TGTGCCAGCAGGGTTAGCGGGGGGGCGTACAATGAGCAGTTCTTC
cdr3_aa: CASRVSGGAYNEQFF

d_call: -
v_call: TRBV28
j_call: TRBJ1-3
clone_size: few
cdr3_nt: TGTGCCAGCAGTTCTACCAACACCATATATTTT
cdr3_aa: CASSSTNTIYF

d_call: -
v_call: TRBV7-2
j_call: TRBJ1-4
clone_size: -
cdr3_nt: TGTGCCAGCAGCTGGCCGGGATATAATGAAAAACTGTTTTTT
cdr3_aa: CASSWPGYNEKLFF

d_call: -
v_call: TRBV9
j_call: TRBJ2-3
clone_size: -
cdr3_nt: TGTGCCAGCAGCCGCCGTGAACTAGATACGCAGTATTTT
cdr3_aa: CASSRRELDTQYF

d_call: TRBD2
v_call: TRBV7-3
j_call: TRBJ2-1
clone_size: -
cdr3_nt: TGTGCCAGCAGCCTAGCGGGTAAAATCAATGAGCAGTTCTTC
cdr3_aa: CASSLAGKINEQFF

d_call: TRBD1
v_call: TRBV15
j_call: TRBJ1-2
clone_size: once
cdr3_nt: TGTGCCACCAGCCATGGACAGGACTATGGCTACACCTTC
cdr3_aa: CATSHGQDYGYTF

d_call: TRBD1
v_call: TRBV19
j_call: TRBJ2-5
clone_size: -
cdr3_nt: TGTGCCAGTAGTACGTTACGGGACAGGGGGCGAGAGACCCAGTACTTC
cdr3_aa: CASSTLRDRGRETQYF

d_call: -
v_call: TRBV5-6
j_call: TRBJ2-5
clone_size: -
cdr3_nt: TGTGCCAGCAGCTCTGCAAGGGGGGGGGAGGAGACCCAGTACTTC
cdr3_aa: CASSSARGGEETQYF

d_call: -
v_call: TRBV27
j_call: TRBJ2-7
clone_size: -
cdr3_nt: -
cdr3_aa: CASSLGTGQGYEQYF

d_call: -
v_call: TRBV6-6
j_call: TRBJ1-2
clone_size: -
cdr3_nt: TGTGCCAGCAGCTTTTCTCAGGGTTTGCGAGGCTACACCTTC
cdr3_aa: CASSFSQGLRGYTF

d_call: -
v_call: TRBV19
j_call: TRBJ1-5
clone_size: -
cdr3_nt: TGTGCCAGTAAGCTGGACAGTCGGCAGCCCCAGCATTTT
cdr3_aa: CASKLDSRQPQHF

d_call: -
v_call: TRBV4-1
j_call: TRBJ2-5
clone_size: -
cdr3_nt: TGCGCCAGCAGCCAAAGAGGAGGAGAGACCCAGTACTTC
cdr3_aa: CASSQRGGETQYF

d_call: TRBD1
v_call: TRBV18
j_call: TRBJ1-4
clone_size: -
cdr3_nt: TGTGCCAGCTCCCCGGACAGGGGGGCTGAAAAACTGTTTTTT
cdr3_aa: CASSPDRGAEKLFF

d_call: TRBD2
v_call: TRBV10-3
j_call: TRBJ2-2
clone_size: -
cdr3_nt: TGTGCCAGTGCGGGGGGAACGAACACCGGGGAGCTGTTTTTT
cdr3_aa: CASAGGTNTGELFF

d_call: TRBD2
v_call: TRBV19
j_call: TRBJ2-7
clone_size: -
cdr3_nt: TGTGCCAGTAGTATAACCCATAGCGGGGGTCGCCACGAGCAGTACTTC
cdr3_aa: CASSITHSGGRHEQYF

d_call: -
v_call: TRBV6-6
j_call: TRBJ2-7
clone_size: once
cdr3_nt: TGTGCCAGCAGATTTGGGGGGGGCGGCGAGCAGTACTTC
cdr3_aa: CASRFGGGGEQYF

d_call: -
v_call: TRBV6-6
j_call: TRBJ1-2
clone_size: -
cdr3_nt: TGTGCCAGCAGCGACAACTACAGGGTAGTAGACTATGGCTACACCTTC
cdr3_aa: CASSDNYRVVDYGYTF

d_call: TRBD2
v_call: TRBV2
j_call: TRBJ2-2
clone_size: few
cdr3_nt: TGTGCCAGCGCGGGGGGTCCCAACACCGGGGAGCTGTTTTTT
cdr3_aa: CASAGGPNTGELFF

d_call: -
v_call: TRBV9
j_call: TRBJ2-7
clone_size: -
cdr3_nt: TGTGCCAGCAGCCCGATGAGTGACTCCTACGAGCAGTACTTC
cdr3_aa: CASSPMSDSYEQYF

d_call: -
v_call: TRBV6-6
j_call: TRBJ2-7
clone_size: -
cdr3_nt: TGTGCCAGCAGTTCCGACAGAAGCTACGAGCAGTACTTC
cdr3_aa: CASSSDRSYEQYF

d_call: -
v_call: TRBV10-2
j_call: TRBJ2-5
clone_size: once
cdr3_nt: TGCGCCAGCAGTGGGTCGAACAGGGCAGAGACCCAGTACTTC
cdr3_aa: CASSGSNRAETQYF

d_call: TRBD2
v_call: TRBV7-8
j_call: TRBJ2-1
clone_size: few
cdr3_nt: TGTGCCAGCAGCCTTAGCGGGGGGTACAATGAGCAGTTCTTC
cdr3_aa: CASSLSGGYNEQFF

d_call: TRBD1
v_call: TRBV7-9
j_call: TRBJ2-7
clone_size: -
cdr3_nt: TGTGCCAGCAGCTTAGAGGGGGCGACGGGGGAGCAGTACTTC
cdr3_aa: CASSLEGATGEQYF

d_call: -
v_call: TRBV7-3
j_call: TRBJ1-2
clone_size: few
cdr3_nt: TGTGCCAGCAGCTTAAAGGGTGGCGGGGCTAGGGGTTATGGCTACACCTTC
cdr3_aa: CASSLKGGGARGYGYTF

d_call: -
v_call: TRBV6-5
j_call: TRBJ1-4
clone_size: -
cdr3_nt: TGTGCCACTAAAAACCAGGATTCAACTAATGAAAAACTGTTTTTT
cdr3_aa: CATKNQDSTNEKLFF

d_call: -
v_call: TRBV6-6
j_call: TRBJ1-3
clone_size: -
cdr3_nt: TGTGCCAGCACCAGACAGGACCGCTTCTCTGGAAACACCATATATTTT
cdr3_aa: CASTRQDRFSGNTIYF

d_call: TRBD1
v_call: TRBV10-1
j_call: TRBJ1-1
clone_size: -
cdr3_nt: TGCGCCAGCCGGGACAGTACGAACACTGAAGCTTTCTTT
cdr3_aa: CASRDSTNTEAFF

d_call: -
v_call: TRBV13
j_call: TRBJ1-2
clone_size: -
cdr3_nt: TGTGCCAGCACCCACCAGCGCCTGGAGGGCTACACCTTC
cdr3_aa: CASTHQRLEGYTF

d_call: TRBD1
v_call: TRBV5-6
j_call: TRBJ2-7
clone_size: -
cdr3_nt: TGTGCCAGCAGCGTATGGGGATTGGGGACAGGGTTCAACGAGCAGTACTTC
cdr3_aa: CASSVWGLGTGFNEQYF

d_call: TRBD1
v_call: TRBV6-5
j_call: TRBJ1-2
clone_size: -
cdr3_nt: TGTGCCAGCAGCGGCGGACAGGTCTATGGCTACACCTTC
cdr3_aa: CASSGGQVYGYTF

d_call: -
v_call: TRBV5-1
j_call: TRBJ1-1
clone_size: -
cdr3_nt: TGCGCCAGCAGCTTGGAACAGGCTGAAGCTTTCTTT
cdr3_aa: CASSLEQAEAFF

d_call: -
v_call: TRBV9
j_call: TRBJ1-1
clone_size: -
cdr3_nt: TGTGCCAGCAGCCCTTCAGTGGTGAACACTGAAGCTTTCTTT
cdr3_aa: CASSPSVVNTEAFF

d_call: TRBD1
v_call: TRBV6-4
j_call: TRBJ2-6
clone_size: -
cdr3_nt: TGTGCCAGCAGTGACGGGACAGGGGGAAGTGGGGCCAACGTCCTGACTTTC
cdr3_aa: CASSDGTGGSGANVLTF

d_call: -
v_call: TRBV6-1
j_call: TRBJ2-7
clone_size: -
cdr3_nt: TGTGCCAGCGGATGGAGCGAGCAGTACTTC
cdr3_aa: CASGWSEQYF

d_call: TRBD2
v_call: TRBV29-1
j_call: TRBJ2-5
clone_size: -
cdr3_nt: TGCAGCGTTACCAGTAGCGGGTTCAGAAAAGAGACCCAGTACTTC
cdr3_aa: CSVTSSGFRKETQYF

d_call: TRBD1
v_call: TRBV2
j_call: TRBJ1-1
clone_size: -
cdr3_nt: TGTGCCAGCAGTGAGGGACAGGTCATGAACACTGAAGCTTTCTTT
cdr3_aa: CASSEGQVMNTEAFF

d_call: -
v_call: TRBV6-5
j_call: TRBJ1-3
clone_size: -
cdr3_nt: TGTGCCAGCAGCTCCGTCACAAGTGGAAACACCATATATTTT
cdr3_aa: CASSSVTSGNTIYF

d_call: TRBD1
v_call: TRBV5-1
j_call: TRBJ1-2
clone_size: -
cdr3_nt: TGCGCCAGCAGCTTGGGGACAGGGTGGGATGGCTACACCTTC
cdr3_aa: CASSLGTGWDGYTF

d_call: -
v_call: TRBV29-1
j_call: TRBJ1-2
clone_size: few
cdr3_nt: TGCAGCGACACAACGGGGTCAGGAGGCTACACCTTC
cdr3_aa: CSDTTGSGGYTF

d_call: TRBD2
v_call: TRBV2
j_call: TRBJ2-3
clone_size: -
cdr3_nt: TGTGCCAGCAGGGAAGGACTAGCGGTGACAGATACGCAGTATTTT
cdr3_aa: CASREGLAVTDTQYF

d_call: -
v_call: TRBV6-1
j_call: TRBJ1-6
clone_size: -
cdr3_nt: TGTGCCAGCAGTGATTTTCAGAATAATTCACCCCTCCACTTT
cdr3_aa: CASSDFQNNSPLHF

d_call: TRBD1
v_call: TRBV7-9
j_call: TRBJ1-1
clone_size: -
cdr3_nt: TGTTCCAGCAGCTACTTTAAACGACAGGGTGACACTGAAGCTTTCTTT
cdr3_aa: CSSSYFKRQGDTEAFF

d_call: -
v_call: TRBV2
j_call: TRBJ1-1
clone_size: few
cdr3_nt: TGTGCCAGCAGTTTAGGGATCGGGGGAGAGAACACTGAAGCTTTCTTT
cdr3_aa: CASSLGIGGENTEAFF

d_call: -
v_call: TRBV7-9
j_call: TRBJ1-2
clone_size: -
cdr3_nt: TGTGCCAGCAGCCGCGCGGGGGTTGGGGGCTACACCTTC
cdr3_aa: CASSRAGVGGYTF